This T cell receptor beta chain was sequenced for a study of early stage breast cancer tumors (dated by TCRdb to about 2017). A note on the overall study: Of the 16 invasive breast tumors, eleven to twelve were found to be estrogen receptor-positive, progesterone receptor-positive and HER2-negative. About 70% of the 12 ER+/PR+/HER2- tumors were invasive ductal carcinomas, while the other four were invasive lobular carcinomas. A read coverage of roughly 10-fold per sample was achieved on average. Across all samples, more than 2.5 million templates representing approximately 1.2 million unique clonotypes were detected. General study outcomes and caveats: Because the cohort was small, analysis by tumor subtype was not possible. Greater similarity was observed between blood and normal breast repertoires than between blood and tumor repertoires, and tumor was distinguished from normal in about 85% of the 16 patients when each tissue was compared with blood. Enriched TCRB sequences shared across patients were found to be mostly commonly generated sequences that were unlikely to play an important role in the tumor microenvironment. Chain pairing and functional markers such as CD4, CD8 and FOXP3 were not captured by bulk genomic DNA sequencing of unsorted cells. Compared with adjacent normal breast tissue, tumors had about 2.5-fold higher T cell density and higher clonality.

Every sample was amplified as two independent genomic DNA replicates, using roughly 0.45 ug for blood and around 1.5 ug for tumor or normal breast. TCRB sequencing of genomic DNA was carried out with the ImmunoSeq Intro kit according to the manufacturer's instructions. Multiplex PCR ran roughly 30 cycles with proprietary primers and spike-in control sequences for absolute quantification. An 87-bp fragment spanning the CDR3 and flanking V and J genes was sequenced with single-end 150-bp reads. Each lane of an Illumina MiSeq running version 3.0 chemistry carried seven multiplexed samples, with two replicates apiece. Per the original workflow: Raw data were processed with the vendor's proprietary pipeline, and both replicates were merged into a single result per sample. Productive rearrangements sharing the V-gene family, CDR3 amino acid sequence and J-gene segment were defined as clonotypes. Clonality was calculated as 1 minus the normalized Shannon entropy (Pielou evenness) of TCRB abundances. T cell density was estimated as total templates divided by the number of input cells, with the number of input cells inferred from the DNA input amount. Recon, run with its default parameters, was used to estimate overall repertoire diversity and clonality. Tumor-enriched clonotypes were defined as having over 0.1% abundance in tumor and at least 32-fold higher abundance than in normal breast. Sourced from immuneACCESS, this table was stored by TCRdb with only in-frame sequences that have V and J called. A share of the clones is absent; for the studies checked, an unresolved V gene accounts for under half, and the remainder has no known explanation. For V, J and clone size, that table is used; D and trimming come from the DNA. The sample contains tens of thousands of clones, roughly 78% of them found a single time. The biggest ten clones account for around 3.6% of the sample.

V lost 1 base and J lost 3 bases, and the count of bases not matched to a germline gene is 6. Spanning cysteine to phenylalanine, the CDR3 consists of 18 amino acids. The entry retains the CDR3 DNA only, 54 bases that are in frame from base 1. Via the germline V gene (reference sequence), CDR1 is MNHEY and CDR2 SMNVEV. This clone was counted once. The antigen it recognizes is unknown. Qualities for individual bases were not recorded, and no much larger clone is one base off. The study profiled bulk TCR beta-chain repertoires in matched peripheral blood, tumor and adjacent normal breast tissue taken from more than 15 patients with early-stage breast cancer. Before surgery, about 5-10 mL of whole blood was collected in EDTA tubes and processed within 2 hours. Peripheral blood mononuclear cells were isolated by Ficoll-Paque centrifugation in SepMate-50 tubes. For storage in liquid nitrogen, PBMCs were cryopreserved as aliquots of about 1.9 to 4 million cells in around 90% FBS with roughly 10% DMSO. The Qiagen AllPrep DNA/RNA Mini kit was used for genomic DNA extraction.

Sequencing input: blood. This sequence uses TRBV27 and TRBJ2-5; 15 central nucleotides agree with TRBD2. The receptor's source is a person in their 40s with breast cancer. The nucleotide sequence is TGTGCCAGCAGTTTATGGACTAGCGGGAGGGCCAGCGAAGAGACCCAGTACTTC. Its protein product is CASSLWTSGRASEETQYF.